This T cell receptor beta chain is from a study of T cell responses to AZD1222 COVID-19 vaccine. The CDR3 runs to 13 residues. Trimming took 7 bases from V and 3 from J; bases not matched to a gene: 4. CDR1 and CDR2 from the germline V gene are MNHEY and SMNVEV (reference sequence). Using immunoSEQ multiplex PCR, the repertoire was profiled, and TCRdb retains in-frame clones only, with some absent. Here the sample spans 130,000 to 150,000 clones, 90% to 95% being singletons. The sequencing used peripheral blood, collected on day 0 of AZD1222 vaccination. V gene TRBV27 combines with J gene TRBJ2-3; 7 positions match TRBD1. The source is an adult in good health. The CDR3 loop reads CASIDRVTDTQYF. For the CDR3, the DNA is TGTGCCAGCATCGACAGGGTAACAGATACGCAGTATTTT.